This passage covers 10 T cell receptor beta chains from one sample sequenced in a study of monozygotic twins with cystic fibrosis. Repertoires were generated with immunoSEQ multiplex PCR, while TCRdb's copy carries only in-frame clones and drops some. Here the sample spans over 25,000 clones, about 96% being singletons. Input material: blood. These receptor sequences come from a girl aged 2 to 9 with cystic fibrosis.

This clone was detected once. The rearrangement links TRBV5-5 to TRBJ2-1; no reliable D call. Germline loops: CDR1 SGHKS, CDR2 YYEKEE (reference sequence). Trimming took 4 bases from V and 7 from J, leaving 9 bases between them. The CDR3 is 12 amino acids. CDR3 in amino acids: CASSGSTNEQFF. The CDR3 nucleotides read TGTGCCAGCAGCGGATCGACTAATGAGCAGTTCTTC.

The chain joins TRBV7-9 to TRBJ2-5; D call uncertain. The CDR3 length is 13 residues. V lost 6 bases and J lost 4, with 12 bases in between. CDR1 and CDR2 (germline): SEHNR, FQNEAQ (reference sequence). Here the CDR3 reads CASSLGGPETQYF. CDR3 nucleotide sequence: TGTGCCAGCAGTCTTGGCGGTCCAGAGACCCAGTACTTC.

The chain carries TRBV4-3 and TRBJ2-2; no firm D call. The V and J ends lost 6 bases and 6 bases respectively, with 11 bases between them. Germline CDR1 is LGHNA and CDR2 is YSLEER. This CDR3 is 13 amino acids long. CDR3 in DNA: TGCGCCAGCAGTTCAAGCCAGGCCGGGGAGCTGTTTTTT. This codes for CASSSSQAGELFF.

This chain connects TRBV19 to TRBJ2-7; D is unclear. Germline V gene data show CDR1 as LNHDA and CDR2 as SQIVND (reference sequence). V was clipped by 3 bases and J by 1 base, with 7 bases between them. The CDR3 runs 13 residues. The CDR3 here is CASSIQSSYEQYF. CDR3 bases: TGTGCCAGTAGTATCCAAAGTTCCTACGAGCAGTACTTC.

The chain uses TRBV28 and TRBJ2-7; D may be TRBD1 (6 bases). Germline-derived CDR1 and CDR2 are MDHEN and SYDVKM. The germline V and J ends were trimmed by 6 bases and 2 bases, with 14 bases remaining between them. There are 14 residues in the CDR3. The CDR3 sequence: CASRGDRSPYEQYF. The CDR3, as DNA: TGTGCCAGCAGGGGTGACAGGAGCCCCTACGAGCAGTACTTC.

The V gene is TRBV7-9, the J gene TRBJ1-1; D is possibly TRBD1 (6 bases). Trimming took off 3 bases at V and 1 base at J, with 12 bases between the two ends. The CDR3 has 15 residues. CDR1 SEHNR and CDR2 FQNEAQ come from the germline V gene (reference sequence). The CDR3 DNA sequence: TGTGCCAGCAGCTTGAGGGGGGACCGGAACACTGAAGCTTTCTTT. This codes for CASSLRGDRNTEAFF. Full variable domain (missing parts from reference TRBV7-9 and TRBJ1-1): DTGVSQNPRHKITKRGQNVTFRCDPISEHNRLYWYRQTLGQGPEFLTYFQNEAQLEKSRLLSDRFSAERPKGSFSTLEIQRTEQGDSAMYLCASSLRGDRNTEAFFGQGTRLTVV.

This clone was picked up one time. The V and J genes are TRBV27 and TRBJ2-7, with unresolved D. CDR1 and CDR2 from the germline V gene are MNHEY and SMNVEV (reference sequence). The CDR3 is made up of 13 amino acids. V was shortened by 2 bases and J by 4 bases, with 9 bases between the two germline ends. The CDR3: CASSLNEGYEQYF. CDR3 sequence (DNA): TGTGCCAGCAGTTTAAATGAAGGGTACGAGCAGTACTTC.

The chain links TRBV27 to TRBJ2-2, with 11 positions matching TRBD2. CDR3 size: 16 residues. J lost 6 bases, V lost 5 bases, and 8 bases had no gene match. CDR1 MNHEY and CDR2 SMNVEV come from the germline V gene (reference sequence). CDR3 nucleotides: TGTGCCAGCAGTATCACTAGCGGGAGACCCCCCGGGGAGCTGTTTTTT. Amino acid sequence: CASSITSGRPPGELFF.

The CDR3 bases are TGTGCCGGGGCCAAAGGGTCGGGAGAGACCCAGTACTTC. As protein: CAGAKGSGETQYF. The chain couples TRBV5-4 to TRBJ2-5, with D possibly being TRBD1 (5 bases). Germline V gives CDR1 SGHNT, CDR2 YYREEE (reference sequence). Trimming took 10 bases from V and 4 from J, leaving 17 bases between them. The CDR3 sequence is 13 residues long.

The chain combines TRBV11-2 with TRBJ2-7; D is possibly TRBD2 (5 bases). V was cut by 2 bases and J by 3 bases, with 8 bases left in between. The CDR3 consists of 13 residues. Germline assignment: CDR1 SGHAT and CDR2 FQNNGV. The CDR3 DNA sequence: TGTGCCAGCAGCTTAACGGGGTACTACGAGCAGTACTTC. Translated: CASSLTGYYEQYF.